This T cell receptor beta chain was observed in a study of blood T cell repertoires in COVID-19. Germline V CDR1 and CDR2: SGHAT, FQNNGV. With 4 bases clipped from V and 10 bases from J, the junction kept 6 bases outside the gene matches. The CDR3 has 14 residues. This clone has a single count. As handled by the study authors: Estimates of nucleated cell counts were drawn from the amplification of reference gene primers. Clones were read by immunoSEQ multiplex PCR, and TCRdb kept only the in-frame ones, dropping some. Clone size and V and J calls were adopted from that table, with D and trimming inferred from the DNA. The sample has about 140,000 clones; 82% are singletons.

The chain recombines TRBV11-2 with TRBJ1-6; 8 nucleotides line up with TRBD1. The sample consisted of peripheral blood. The sequence was obtained from a woman of 80 years or more with acute or convalescent COVID-19. Here the CDR3 DNA reads TGTGCCAGCAGCTCACAGGGGGGAAACTCACCCCTCCACTTT. This sequence encodes CASSSQGGNSPLHF.